Presented here are 14 T cell receptor beta chains from one specimen sequenced in a study of blood T cells in healthy people across ages. Sample-barcoded 5' priming and a J-beta primer mix drove a second PCR of roughly 7 to 11 cycles. TCRdb independently ran MiXCR on the 5' RACE reads; one entry per CDR3 protein. The top ten hold about 32% of the sample, which has fewer than 700,000 distinct CDR3 sequences, about 43% seen once. Source material: blood. The source of these receptors is an elderly man in good health.

This clonotype has ten or more counts. The chain couples TRBV25-1 to TRBJ2-5, with 14 nucleotides matching TRBD2. V dropped 7 bases and J dropped 2; count of bases not matched to a gene: 6. The CDR3 has 16 amino acids. Germline V CDR1 and CDR2: MGHDK, SYGVNS. For the CDR3, the DNA is TGTGCCAGCACCAGGACTAGCGGGAGGATTCAAGAGACCCAGTACTTC. Protein sequence: CASTRTSGRIQETQYF.

This chain links TRBV11-1 with TRBJ2-2; 13 bases are shared with TRBD2. The CDR3 consists of 18 residues. The ends lost 6 bases at V and 2 bases at J; junction bases unmatched: 9. CDR1 SGHAT and CDR2 FQDESV come from the germline V gene (reference sequence). In nucleotides, the CDR3 is TGTGCCAGCAGGAGGACTAGCGGGAGCCCCCCCAACACCGGGGAGCTGTTTTTT. This encodes CASRRTSGSPPNTGELFF.

This clonotype came up a few times. One base away lies a much larger clone, so this may be a sequencing read error. V gene TRBV6-2 or TRBV6-3 combines with J gene TRBJ2-1, with 7 positions matching TRBD1. The CDR3 consists of 17 residues. CDR1 and CDR2 (germline): MNHEY, SVGEGT. Losses at the gene ends were 5 bases for V and 13 bases for J; bases not matched to a gene: 23. This CDR3 reads CASSTRQGSGDRETQFF. CDR3 nucleotide sequence: TGTGCCAGCAGTACCAGACAGGGATCGGGCGACAGAGAGACCCAGTTCTTC.

The J gene is TRBJ2-3, the V gene TRBV12-3 or TRBV12-4; 7 bases are a match to TRBD1. The V gene end was trimmed by 5 bases and the J gene end by 4 bases; junction bases not matched to a gene: 6. The CDR3 runs 14 residues. CDR3 DNA sequence: TGTGCCAGCAGTCAACGACAGGGAGCAGATACGCAGTATTTT. Protein product: CASSQRQGADTQYF.

This clonotype was counted between two and nine times. The chain has TRBV27 and TRBJ2-7; D gene unclear. The length of the CDR3 is 14 residues. V lost 3 bases, J lost 0 bases, and 9 bases lay in between. The germline gives CDR1 MNHEY, CDR2 SMNVEV (reference sequence). CDR3 region: CASSFTKGSYEQYF. CDR3 nucleotide sequence: TGTGCCAGCAGTTTTACAAAGGGCTCCTACGAGCAGTACTTC.

J is TRBJ2-1 and V is TRBV30; TRBD2 aligns across 10 bases. CDR3 size: 18 residues. J lost 1 base, V lost 1 base, and 10 bases had no gene match. CDR1 is GTSNPN and CDR2 is SVGIG in the germline V gene (reference sequence). The CDR3 nucleotides are TGTGCCTGGAGTGGTTTTGGGCTAGCGGGAGCATCCTACAATGAGCAGTTCTTC. Translating it yields CAWSGFGLAGASYNEQFF.

At least ten counts were recorded for this clonotype. J is TRBJ2-1 and V is TRBV5-4, with D unclear. The CDR3 loop spans 13 amino acids. V dropped 2 bases and J dropped 5 bases, with 8 bases sitting between them. Germline V gene data show CDR1 as SGHNT and CDR2 as YYREEE (reference sequence). The CDR3 loop reads CASSFVENNEQFF. The DNA of the CDR3 is TGTGCCAGCAGCTTCGTCGAAAACAATGAGCAGTTCTTC. The variable domain in full, with the rest retrieved from reference TRBV5-4 and TRBJ2-1, is ETGVTQSPTHLIKTRGQQVTLRCSSQSGHNTVSWYQQALGQGPQFIFQYYREEENGRGNFPPRFSGLQFPNYSSELNVNALELDDSALYLCASSFVENNEQFFGPGTRLTVL.

The chain's CDR3 is CASRRRWQTQETQYF. DNA for the CDR3: TGTGCCAGCCGCCGACGATGGCAGACCCAAGAGACCCAGTACTTC. The V call is TRBV6-5, the J call TRBJ2-7; no definite D call. The J call may be mistaken, given a closer DNA end match to TRBJ2-5. Per the germline V gene, CDR1 is MNHEY and CDR2 is SVGAGI. The CDR3 is made up of 15 amino acids.

This clonotype was observed a few times. This chain joins TRBV2 and TRBJ1-1; a possible D gene is TRBD1 (5 bases). The CDR3 loop spans 16 amino acids. V was clipped by 2 bases and J by 5 bases, with 18 bases between them. Germline lookup yields CDR1 SNHLY and CDR2 FYNNEI. CDR3: CASSELGPKTGTEAFF. CDR3 DNA: TGTGCCAGCAGTGAATTGGGACCCAAAACGGGGACTGAAGCTTTCTTT.

The gene calls are TRBV5-8 and TRBJ2-7; a possible D gene is TRBD1 (5 bases). The end of the DNA is better explained by TRBJ2-5, so the J call may be wrong. Germline CDR1 and CDR2: SGHTS and YDEGEE. This CDR3 spans 14 amino acids. Here the CDR3 reads CASSLGRAKETQYF. CDR3 coding DNA: TGTGCCAGCAGCTTGGGCAGGGCTAAAGAGACCCAGTACTTC.

V is TRBV20-1 and J is TRBJ2-7, with D possibly being TRBD1 (6 bases). The CDR3 is 12 residues long. Germline V lookup: CDR1 DFQATT, CDR2 SNEGSKA (reference sequence). V was cut by 1 base and J by 6 bases, with 10 bases left in between. The CDR3 spells CSARGRGGEQYF. As DNA, the CDR3 is TGCAGTGCTAGAGGCAGGGGCGGCGAGCAGTACTTC.

This clonotype was picked up a small number of times. This chain uses TRBV4-2 with TRBJ2-7; D gene uncertain. The V gene's germline CDR1 is LGHNA and CDR2 YNFKEQ. V shed 0 bases and J shed 2 bases, with 14 bases lying between them. The CDR3 length is 16 residues. The CDR3 DNA reads TGTGCCAGCAGCCAAGAAAGTGATGGCACAGCCTACGAGCAGTACTTC. Protein: CASSQESDGTAYEQYF.

This sequence joins TRBV20-1 and TRBJ2-3; 10 nucleotides align to TRBD1. CDR1 and CDR2 (germline): DFQATT, SNEGSKA (reference sequence). This CDR3 is built from 15 residues. V dropped 5 bases and J dropped 2; count of bases not matched to a gene: 7. The CDR3 loop reads CSASRTGGYTDTQYF. The CDR3, as DNA: TGCAGTGCTTCACGGACAGGGGGATACACAGATACGCAGTATTTT.

This clonotype has a handful of counts. The gene calls are TRBV4-3 and TRBJ2-5; weak D call: TRBD2 (6 bases). Germline CDR1 is LGHNA and CDR2 is YSLEER. V was trimmed by 2 bases and J by 4 bases, leaving 14 bases between them. This CDR3 is built from 15 residues. In DNA form, the CDR3 reads TGCGCCAGCAGCCAAATTGGGGTAGCGGTAGAGACCCAGTACTTC. Its protein is CASSQIGVAVETQYF.